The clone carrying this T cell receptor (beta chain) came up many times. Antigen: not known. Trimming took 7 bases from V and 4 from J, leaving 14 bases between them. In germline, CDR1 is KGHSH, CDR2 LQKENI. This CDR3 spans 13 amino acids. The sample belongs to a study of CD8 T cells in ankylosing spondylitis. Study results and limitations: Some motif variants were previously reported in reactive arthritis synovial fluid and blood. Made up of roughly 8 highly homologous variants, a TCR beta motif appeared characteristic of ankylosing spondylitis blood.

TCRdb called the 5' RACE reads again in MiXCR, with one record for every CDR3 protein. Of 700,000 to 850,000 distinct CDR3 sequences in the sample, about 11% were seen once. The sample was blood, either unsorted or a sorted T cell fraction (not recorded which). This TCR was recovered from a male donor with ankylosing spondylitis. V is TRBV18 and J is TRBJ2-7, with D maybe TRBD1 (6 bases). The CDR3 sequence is CASLYTGQYEQYF. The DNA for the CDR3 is TGTGCCAGCTTGTATACCGGACAGTACGAGCAGTACTTC.